These T cell receptor beta chains were read from a single sample in a study of Graves' ophthalmopathy and Graves' hyperthyroidism. MiXCR, run by TCRdb on the multiplex PCR reads, gives a single entry per CDR3 protein. The sample contains fewer than 70,000 distinct CDR3 sequences, approximately 47% of which appear only once. The sample consisted of peripheral blood. These receptors were taken from an adult woman with Graves' ophthalmopathy. Both conserved end residues are part of each CDR3. Fields, in order: V gene, J gene, CDR3 protein.

>TRBV19|TRBJ2-4
CATSRGRGLDIQYF
>TRBV6-4|TRBJ2-1
CASSASGSNEQFF
>TRBV24-1|TRBJ2-5
CATSDRDPVRTQYF
>TRBV6-5|TRBJ2-3
CASRPPGGTDTQYF
>TRBV6-6|TRBJ1-5
CASNRQRESYEHF
>TRBV10-3|TRBJ2-7
CAITDGLAGDNYEQYF
>TRBV7-6|TRBJ2-1
CASSLNTGTSNEQFF
>TRBV20-1|TRBJ2-5
CSASSPRDLRETQYF
>TRBV7-8|TRBJ2-7
CASSLRRTSPSYEQYF
>TRBV4-3|TRBJ1-3
CASSQDKGSGNTIYF
>TRBV7-2|TRBJ1-1
CASSLDRQTEAFF
>TRBV28|TRBJ1-2
CASSLRSGWSGYTF
>TRBV5-8|TRBJ2-6
CASSLGDSSSGANVLTF
>TRBV28|TRBJ2-1
CASSFLSREHNEQFF